The 8 T cell receptor delta chains below all came from one sample that was sequenced in a study of Vγ9Vδ2 T cells in congenital toxoplasmosis. cDNA was made by template-switch reverse transcription with TRGC- and TRDC-specific primers in one tube. Both the TRGC1 and TRGC2 constant genes were targeted by the TRGC primer. TCRdb re-analyzed the reads via CATT. The repertoire has 600 or so delta-chain clones, approximately 8% of them found once; the top ten carry 11% to 15%. Sequenced material: gamma-delta T cells from blood. These TCRs come from a child under 10 years old born to a mother with Toxoplasma gondii infection during pregnancy, either congenitally infected or uninfected (not recorded which).

This clone is categorized as large. Its ends do not fully match the called genes, so a read error is possible. The gene calls are TRDV1 and TRDJ1; 10 bases are a match to TRDD3. Germline CDR1 TSWWSYY, CDR2 QGS. The CDR3 loop spans 16 amino acids. The CDR3 region is CALGKLGDPFTDKLIF. Here the CDR3 DNA reads TGTGCTCTTGGGAAACTGGGGGATCCCTTCACCGATAAACTCATCTTT.

With respect to this clone: This probably arose from a read error, given a far larger clone one base away. The sample holds other DNA sequences that translate to the same CDR3. The chain carries TRAV29/DV5 and TRDJ1; 12 bases fit TRDD3. The germline gives CDR1 NSMFDY, CDR2 ISSIKDK. This CDR3 is built from 20 residues. This CDR3 is CAASEPLGDTLTNVNDKLIF. Written as DNA, the CDR3 is TGTGCAGCAAGCGAGCCACTGGGGGATACTTTGACCAATGTGAACGATAAACTTATCTTT.

This clone is large (0.1 to 1%). This rearrangement joins TRDV3 to TRDJ4; D is perhaps TRDD3 (6 bases). Trimming removed 2 bases at V and 0 bases at J, with 19 bases between. The CDR3 spans 15 residues. The V gene's germline CDR1 is TVYSNPD and CDR2 GDNSRS (reference sequence). The CDR3 DNA is TGTGCCTTTGGGGGTCCTGGGGCCCAGGCCAGACCCCTGATCTTT. Translated, it gives CAFGGPGAQARPLIF.

By proportion, this clone is large. The rearrangement links TRDV1 to TRDJ1, with 11 bases that match TRDD3. CDR1 is TSWWSYY and CDR2 is QGS in the germline V gene. J lost 0 bases, V lost 1 base, and 34 bases had no gene match. The CDR3 has 27 residues. The CDR3 region has the DNA TGTGCTCTTGGGGAACGATTTTCGGGGACCTTCCTAGTGTCCCATGGGGGATACGTAAGATACACCGATAAACTCATCTTT. Amino acids: CALGERFSGTFLVSHGGYVRYTDKLIF.

This clone is deemed large (0.1 to 1%). The same CDR3 also results from other DNA sequences found in this sample. This chain joins TRDV1 and TRDJ1; 8 positions agree with TRDD3. Germline V lookup: CDR1 TSWWSYY, CDR2 QGS. The CDR3 contains 21 residues. The trim removed 0 bases at V and 3 bases at J, leaving 21 bases unmatched. The CDR3 loop reads CALGELCPPRTGGRTADKLIF. DNA for the CDR3: TGTGCTCTTGGGGAACTATGCCCTCCTAGAACTGGGGGTCGCACAGCCGATAAACTCATCTTT.

Regarding this clone: It may be a read error: a sequence one base away is much more abundant. Other DNA sequences in the same sample also yield this CDR3. This sequence joins TRDV1 and TRDJ1; 11 bases match TRDD3. CDR1 and CDR2 from the germline V gene are TSWWSYY and QGS. This CDR3 contains 26 residues. V lost 1 base and J lost 7; bases outside the gene matches: 38. CDR3 amino acids: CALGEQSKLSQLSSGSGGYVRGKLIF. CDR3 coding DNA: TGTGCTCTTGGGGAACAATCGAAACTTTCCCAGTTATCCTCGGGGAGTGGGGGATACGTTCGAGGTAAACTCATCTTT.

By its share, this clone is large. The chain recombines TRDV3 with TRDJ1, with TRDD3 matching over 12 bases. This CDR3 has 15 amino acids. V dropped 3 bases and J dropped 4; count of bases not matched to a gene: 9. Germline CDR1 is TVYSNPD and CDR2 is GDNSRS (reference sequence). The CDR3 region has the DNA TGTGCCTTCTACCTCTGGGGGATACGTGGCGATAAACTCATCTTT. Translation gives CAFYLWGIRGDKLIF.

This clone is classed as medium-sized (0.01 to 0.1%). The chain uses TRDV1 and TRDJ1; D unclear. V was clipped by 2 bases and J by 3 bases, with 19 bases between them. Germline V CDR1 and CDR2: TSWWSYY, QGS. CDR3 length: 17 residues. This CDR3 reads CALGEKSTPPKADKLIF. CDR3 sequence (DNA): TGTGCTCTTGGGGAAAAGTCTACCCCGCCGAAAGCCGATAAACTCATCTTT.